This T cell receptor (beta chain) emerged from a study of vaccination effects on CD4 cells after COVID-19. Points on this clone: What it binds is unknown.

J lost 6 bases, V lost 4 bases, and 16 bases had no gene match. Germline CDR1 is SGHAT and CDR2 is FQNNGV. This CDR3 contains 18 residues. Expansion of antigen-specific CD4+ T cells with viral peptide pools was carried out by the ViraFEST assay before sequencing. Researchers isolated CD4+ T cells once ten to eleven days of culture had elapsed. The vaccine recipients had no prior SARS-CoV-2 infection, with negative nucleocapsid antibodies. TCRdb's copy holds only in-frame clones and misses some; the assay was immunoSEQ multiplex PCR. The table includes approximately 23,000 clones, 60% to 80% detected once.

Source: CD4+ T cells from PBMCs cultured with HCoV-NL63 spike peptides, taken before COVID-19 vaccination. V gene TRBV11-2 combines with J gene TRBJ2-2; 8 nucleotides line up with TRBD2. The receptor comes from a human donor who received a COVID-19 vaccine. The CDR3 spells CASSSFLISAGGAGELFF. The DNA for the CDR3 is TGTGCCAGCAGCTCTTTTTTGATCTCGGCGGGAGGAGCCGGGGAGCTGTTTTTT.